Each of the 22 T cell receptor beta chains below was sequenced from the same sample in a study of cytomegalovirus exposure and HLA in healthy donors. Sequencing used immunoSEQ multiplex PCR; TCRdb keeps in-frame clones, though not all of them. The table records around 160,000 clones, 85% of them present only once. The specimen sequenced was PBMCs. Receptors originate from a man aged 25-45 years in good health and CMV-seropositive.

The chain carries TRBV6-5 and TRBJ2-1, with D possibly TRBD2 on 6 matching bases. The germline CDR1 and CDR2 sequences are MNHEY and SVGAGI. Trimming removed 0 bases from V and 0 bases from J, with 9 bases in between. The CDR3 runs 16 residues. The CDR3 nucleotides are TGTGCCAGCAGTTACTCTGGGGGGAGCTCCTACAATGAGCAGTTCTTC. As protein: CASSYSGGSSYNEQFF.

This clone was seen a single time. The chain is built from TRBV7-6 and TRBJ1-3, with no clear D. There are 12 residues in the CDR3. Germline CDR1 SGHVS, CDR2 FNYEAQ. The V gene lost 5 bases and the J gene lost 4 bases, with 6 bases spanning the gap. The chain's CDR3 is CASSPLGNTIYF. CDR3 in DNA: TGTGCCAGCAGCCCCTTGGGAAACACCATATATTTT.

The chain uses TRBV30 and TRBJ2-5; possible D gene TRBD2, 6 bases. V lost 8 bases and J lost 1, with 20 bases in between. Germline loops: CDR1 GTSNPN, CDR2 SVGIG (reference sequence). The CDR3 loop spans 15 amino acids. CDR3 DNA sequence: TGTGCCCACGGGCGGGGTCCATATACCCAAGAGACCCAGTACTTC. It codes for CAHGRGPYTQETQYF.

The chain carries TRBV6-8 and TRBJ2-4, with D possibly TRBD1 on 6 matching bases. The CDR3 totals 13 residues. Trimming left V 4 bases short and J 7 bases short, with 11 bases between. Germline assignment: CDR1 MNHGY and CDR2 SAAAGT. The CDR3 coding sequence is TGTGCCAGCAGTTTGAGTAGGGGGAACATTCAGTACTTC. It translates to CASSLSRGNIQYF.

This clone has more than one count but fewer than ten. The CDR3 spells CASSLWLKNTEAFF. The CDR3 coding sequence is TGTGCCAGCAGCTTGTGGCTGAAGAACACTGAAGCTTTCTTT. The chain recombines TRBV7-2 with TRBJ1-1; D gene uncertain. The V gene lost 3 bases and the J gene lost 1 base, with 9 bases spanning the gap. This CDR3 contains 14 residues. Germline V gene data show CDR1 as SGHTA and CDR2 as FQGNSA.

Concerning this clone itself: A junction boundary mismatches the germline segment, possibly from a read error. The rearrangement uses TRBV7-2 and TRBJ2-7, with 9 bases fitting TRBD2. Germline CDR1 and CDR2: SGHTA and FQGNSA. The CDR3 is 13 residues long. In DNA form, the CDR3 reads TGTGCCAGCAGCTTAGGGCTAGCGGGGACCGGGGACTTC. It is translated as CASSLGLAGTGDF.

This chain connects TRBV4-1 to TRBJ1-2, with TRBD1 as a possible D gene (5 bases). The V end was cut by 0 bases, the J end by 4 bases, with 9 bases between. The CDR3 runs to 14 residues. Germline V gives CDR1 MGHRA, CDR2 YSYEKL. The CDR3 loop is CASSQDPGSYGYTF. For the CDR3, the DNA is TGCGCCAGCAGCCAAGATCCAGGGTCCTATGGCTACACCTTC.

V gene TRBV6-5 combines with J gene TRBJ1-1; 8 bases are shared with TRBD1. The CDR3 contains 16 residues. Losses at the gene ends were 2 bases for V and 3 bases for J; bases not matched to a gene: 8. The germline V gene has CDR1 MNHEY and CDR2 SVGAGI. CDR3 loop: CASSYGGQGRYTEAFF. CDR3 bases: TGTGCCAGCAGTTACGGAGGACAGGGAAGATACACTGAAGCTTTCTTT.

This chain uses TRBV4-2 with TRBJ2-3, with D perhaps TRBD2 (5 bases). This CDR3 contains 13 residues. Germline V lookup: CDR1 LGHNA, CDR2 YNFKEQ. V dropped 3 bases and J dropped 6 bases, with 10 bases sitting between them. The CDR3 sequence is CASSHPRADTQYF. The CDR3, as DNA: TGTGCCAGCAGCCATCCGAGGGCGGATACGCAGTATTTT.

This clone was recorded a few times. The chain couples TRBV2 to TRBJ2-7; D gene unclear. The CDR3 contains 11 residues. With 5 bases removed from V and 2 bases from J, the gap between germline ends came to 4 bases. The germline V gene encodes CDR1 SNHLY and CDR2 FYNNEI. CDR3 DNA: TGTGCCAGCAGTCGGGCCTACGAGCAGTACTTC. Protein sequence: CASSRAYEQYF.

The chain carries TRBV16 and TRBJ2-5; 11 positions agree with TRBD2. From germline, CDR1 is KGHSY and CDR2 FQNENV. V lost 4 bases and J lost 5; bases outside the gene matches: 6. There are 15 residues in the CDR3. The CDR3 spells CASSPSRLAGETQYF. The CDR3 region has the DNA TGTGCCAGCAGCCCCTCACGACTAGCGGGGGAGACCCAGTACTTC. The variable domain in full, with the rest retrieved from reference TRBV16 and TRBJ2-5, is GEEVAQTPKHLVRGEGQKAKLYCAPIKGHSYVFWYQQVLKNEFKFLISFQNENVFDETGMPKERFSAKCLPNSPCSLEIQATKLEDSAVYFCASSPSRLAGETQYFGPGTRLLVL.

The rearrangement links TRBV27 to TRBJ2-1; 9 bases are a match to TRBD1. With V trimmed by 5 bases and J by 7 bases, 6 bases remained unmatched. The germline V gene encodes CDR1 MNHEY and CDR2 SMNVEV (reference sequence). The CDR3 has 14 residues. CDR3 amino acids: CASSVTGTGNEQFF. CDR3 bases: TGTGCCAGCAGTGTCACCGGGACAGGGAATGAGCAGTTCTTC.

CDR3 protein: CASSARDYSYEQYF. CDR3 sequence (DNA): TGTGCCAGCAGTGCGCGGGACTACTCCTACGAGCAGTACTTC. The chain carries TRBV6-1 and TRBJ2-7; 7 positions agree with TRBD2. Germline V gives CDR1 MNHNS, CDR2 SASEGT. J lost 0 bases, V lost 4 bases, and 3 bases had no gene match. This CDR3 has 14 amino acids.

This sequence joins TRBV25-1 and TRBJ1-6; D remains unclear. CDR1 is MGHDK and CDR2 is SYGVNS in the germline V gene. This CDR3 comprises 17 residues. Between the trimmed V and J ends, which lost 6 bases and 3 bases, there was a span of 18 bases. CDR3 nucleotides: TGTGCCAGCAGCCACCCTCTCGGACTCGACTATAATTCACCCCTCCACTTT. Protein: CASSHPLGLDYNSPLHF.

This clone was detected a few times. The CDR3 is CASSITAGLGSTEAFF. CDR3 DNA: TGTGCCAGCAGTATTACGGCGGGGTTGGGGAGCACTGAAGCTTTCTTT. V usage is TRBV2 and J usage is TRBJ1-1; D gene unclear. The length of the CDR3 is 16 residues. Trimming stripped 5 bases from V and 4 bases from J, with 20 bases between. Germline V gene sequence: CDR1 SNHLY, CDR2 FYNNEI.

The J gene is TRBJ2-2, the V gene TRBV9, with TRBD1 as a possible D gene (5 bases). CDR1 and CDR2 (germline): SGDLS, YYNGEE. V lost 4 bases and J 8 bases, leaving 9 bases between the germline ends. The CDR3 is 12 residues long. CDR3 sequence reads: CASSPRQGELFF. CDR3 DNA sequence: TGTGCCAGCAGCCCCCGACAGGGGGAGCTGTTTTTT.

The V call is TRBV7-9, the J call TRBJ2-7; D is possibly TRBD1 (7 bases). Looked up from germline, CDR1 is SEHNR and CDR2 is FQNEAQ (reference sequence). The V gene lost 5 bases and the J gene lost 3 bases, with 17 bases spanning the gap. The CDR3 has 15 residues. The CDR3: CASSGGTVIFYEQYF. As DNA, the CDR3 is TGTGCCAGCAGCGGCGGGACAGTAATCTTCTACGAGCAGTACTTC.

The rearrangement joins TRBV13 to TRBJ1-2, with TRBD1 matching over 9 bases. V gave up 4 bases and J gave up 1 base; unmatched junction bases: 7. CDR3 length: 16 residues. Germline V gives CDR1 PRHDT, CDR2 FYEKMQ (reference sequence). The CDR3 region is CASSSLNRGRNYGYTF. The CDR3 DNA sequence: TGTGCCAGCAGCTCATTAAACAGGGGGCGTAACTATGGCTACACCTTC. The variable domain in full, completed from reference TRBV13 and TRBJ1-2, reads AAGVIQSPRHLIKEKRETATLKCYPIPRHDTVYWYQQGPGQDPQFLISFYEKMQSDKGSIPDRFSAQQFSDYHSELNMSSLELGDSALYFCASSSLNRGRNYGYTFGSGTRLTVV.

The gene calls are TRBV6-6 and TRBJ1-1; possible D gene TRBD1, 6 bases. V lost 4 bases and J 2 bases, leaving 11 bases between the germline ends. The germline V gene has CDR1 MNHNY and CDR2 SVGAGI (reference sequence). CDR3 length: 14 residues. The CDR3 nucleotides read TGTGCCAGCAGTTCGACAGGAGCCAACACTGAAGCTTTCTTT. The encoded protein is CASSSTGANTEAFF.

The chain recombines TRBV21-1 with TRBJ1-1; whether TRBD1, the table's D call, matches the DNA was not checked. TRBV21-1 is termed a pseudogene. This CDR3 comprises 19 residues. CDR3 amino acids: CASRHRGGNRDRGHTEAFF. The CDR3 DNA is TGTGCCAGCAGGCACAGGGGGGGTAACCGGGACAGGGGACACACTGAAGCTTTCTTT.

The chain is built from TRBV7-3 and TRBJ2-1, with D maybe TRBD1 (6 bases). V lost 5 bases, J lost 8 bases, and 13 bases lay in between. Germline V gene data show CDR1 as SGHTA and CDR2 as FQGTGA. The CDR3 has 13 amino acids. The CDR3 bases are TGTGCCAGCAGCGTACAGGGTTTGGATGAGCAGTTCTTC. Encoded protein: CASSVQGLDEQFF. Supplemented by reference TRBV7-3 and TRBJ2-1, the full variable domain reads GAGVSQTPSNKVTEKGKYVELRCDPISGHTALYWYRQSLGQGPEFLIYFQGTGAADDSGLPNDRFFAVRPEGSVSTLKIQRTERGDSAVYLCASSVQGLDEQFFGPGTRLTVL.

The sample holds a few counts of this clone. CDR3 region: CASSIVPTDEQFF. In DNA, the CDR3 is TGTGCCAGTAGTATAGTTCCGACAGATGAGCAGTTCTTC. This rearrangement joins TRBV19 to TRBJ2-1, with D maybe TRBD1 (5 bases). There are 13 residues in the CDR3. Germline V CDR1 and CDR2: LNHDA, SQIVND (reference sequence). Trimming left V 1 base short and J 8 bases short, with 9 bases between.